The clone carrying this T cell receptor (beta chain) occurred once. Trimming took 6 bases from V and 5 from J; bases not matched to a gene: 12. Germline V gives CDR1 LNHDA, CDR2 SQIVND (reference sequence). The CDR3 loop spans 15 amino acids. Some clones are missing from TCRdb's copy, which holds only in-frame ones; the method was immunoSEQ multiplex PCR. The table shows some 40,000 clones, with 75% to 95% occurring only once. These data are taken from a study of T cell changes during pregnancy in multiple sclerosis. The starting material was CD4+ T cells from peripheral blood mononuclear cells, obtained in the third trimester of pregnancy. The source of this sequence is a female donor in good health, enrolled as a control in a pregnancy study. The chain couples TRBV19 to TRBJ1-1, with 7 bases matching TRBD1. The CDR3 coding sequence is TGTGCCAGTAGACCGGATAGACAGGGACGGACTGAAGCTTTCTTT. Translation gives CASRPDRQGRTEAFF.